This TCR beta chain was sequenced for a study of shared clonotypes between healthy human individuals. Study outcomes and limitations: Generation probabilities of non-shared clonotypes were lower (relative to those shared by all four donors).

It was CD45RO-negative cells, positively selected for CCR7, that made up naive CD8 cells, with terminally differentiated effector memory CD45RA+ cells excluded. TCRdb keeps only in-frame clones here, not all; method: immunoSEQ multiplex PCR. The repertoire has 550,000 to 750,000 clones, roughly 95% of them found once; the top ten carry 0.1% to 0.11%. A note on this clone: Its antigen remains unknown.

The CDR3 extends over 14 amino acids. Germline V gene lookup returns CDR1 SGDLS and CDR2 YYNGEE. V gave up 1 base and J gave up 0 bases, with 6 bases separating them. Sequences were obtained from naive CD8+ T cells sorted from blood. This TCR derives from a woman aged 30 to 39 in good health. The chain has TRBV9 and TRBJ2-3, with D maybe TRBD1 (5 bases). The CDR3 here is CASSVQGSTDTQYF. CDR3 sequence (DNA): TGTGCCAGCAGCGTACAGGGTAGCACAGATACGCAGTATTTT.